This entry lists 3 T cell receptor beta chains sequenced from one sample in a study of post-analysis software for immune sequencing data. Unique molecular identifiers featured in each of the TCR beta cDNA libraries. MiXCR was run by TCRdb on the PCR reads, yielding one entry per CDR3 protein. The table lists roughly 600,000 distinct CDR3 sequences, about 40% of them singletons. Study-wide results and limits: Elevated frequency relative to controls characterized several TRBV segments in patients, TRBV5-6, TRBV5-1 and TRBV20-1 among them.

No antigen has been assigned to these receptors. Input material: blood. All receptors derive from a girl aged 10-17 years with multiple sclerosis.

In regard to this clonotype: One junction end disagrees with the germline gene, perhaps due to a read error. The rearrangement uses TRBV7-8 and TRBJ2-4, with 7 bases fitting TRBD1. From germline, CDR1 is SGHVS and CDR2 FQNEAQ. This CDR3 has 16 residues. Written as DNA, the CDR3 is TGTGCCGGCAGCTTAGGAACTACAGGGGCAGGAAACATTCAGTACTTC. Protein: CAGSLGTTGAGNIQYF.

This clonotype was found a few times. The genes are TRBV28 and TRBJ2-7; possible D gene TRBD1, 5 bases. Germline values: CDR1 MDHEN, CDR2 SYDVKM. Trimming took off 7 bases at V and 3 bases at J, with 13 bases between the two ends. The CDR3 totals 13 residues. The CDR3 is CASTLGQNYEQYF. The CDR3 nucleotides read TGTGCCAGCACCTTGGGGCAGAACTACGAGCAGTACTTC.

The chain's CDR3 is CSVDPLAKSTDTQYF. The CDR3 nucleotides are TGCAGCGTTGACCCACTAGCGAAAAGCACAGATACGCAGTATTTT. This chain joins TRBV29-1 and TRBJ2-3; 7 positions agree with TRBD2. The CDR3 has 15 residues. From germline, CDR1 is SQVTM and CDR2 ANQGSEA. V dropped 3 bases and J dropped 0; count of bases not matched to a gene: 6.